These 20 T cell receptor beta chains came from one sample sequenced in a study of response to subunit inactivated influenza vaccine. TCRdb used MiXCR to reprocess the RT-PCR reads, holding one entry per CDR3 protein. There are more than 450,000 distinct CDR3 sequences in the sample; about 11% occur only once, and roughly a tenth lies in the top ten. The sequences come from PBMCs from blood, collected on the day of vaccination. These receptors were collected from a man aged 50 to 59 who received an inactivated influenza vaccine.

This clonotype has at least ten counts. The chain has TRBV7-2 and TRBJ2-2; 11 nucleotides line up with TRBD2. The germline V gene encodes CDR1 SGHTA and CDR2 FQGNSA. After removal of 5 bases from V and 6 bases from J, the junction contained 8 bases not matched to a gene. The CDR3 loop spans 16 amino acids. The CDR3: CASSPRTSGYAGELFF. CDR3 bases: TGTGCCAGCAGCCCGAGGACTAGCGGGTATGCCGGGGAGCTGTTTTTT. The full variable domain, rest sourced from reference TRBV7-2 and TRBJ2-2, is GAGVSQSPSNKVTEKGKDVELRCDPISGHTALYWYRQSLGQGLEFLIYFQGNSAPDKSGLPSDRFSAERTGGSVSTLTIQRTQQEDSAVYLCASSPRTSGYAGELFFGEGSRLTVL.

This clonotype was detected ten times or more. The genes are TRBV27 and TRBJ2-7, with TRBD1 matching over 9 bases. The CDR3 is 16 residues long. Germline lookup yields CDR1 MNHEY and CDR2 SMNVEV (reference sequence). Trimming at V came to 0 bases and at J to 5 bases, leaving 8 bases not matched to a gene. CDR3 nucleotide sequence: TGTGCCAGCAGTTTATCGTCGTGGACAGGGGTTGACGAGCAGTACTTC. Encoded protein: CASSLSSWTGVDEQYF.

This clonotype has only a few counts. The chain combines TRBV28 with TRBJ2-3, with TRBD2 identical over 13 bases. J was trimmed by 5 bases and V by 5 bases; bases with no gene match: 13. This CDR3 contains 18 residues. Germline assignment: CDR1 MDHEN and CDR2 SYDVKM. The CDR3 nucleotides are TGTGCCAGCAGTCACCCGGGACTAGCGGGGCGTTGGGGAGATACGCAGTATTTT. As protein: CASSHPGLAGRWGDTQYF.

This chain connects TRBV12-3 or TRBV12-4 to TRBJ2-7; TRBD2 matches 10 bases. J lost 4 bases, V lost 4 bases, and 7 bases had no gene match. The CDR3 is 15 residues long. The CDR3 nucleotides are TGTGCCAGCAGTTCCTTTAGCGGGAGGTCTTACGAGCAGTACTTC. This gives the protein CASSSFSGRSYEQYF.

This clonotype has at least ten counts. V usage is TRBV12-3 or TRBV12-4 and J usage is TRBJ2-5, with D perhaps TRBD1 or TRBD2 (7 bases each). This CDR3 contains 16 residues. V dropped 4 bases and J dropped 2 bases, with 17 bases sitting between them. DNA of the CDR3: TGTGCCAGCAGTTCAGGGGGGGGGGGCCCACAAGAGACCCAGTACTTC. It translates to CASSSGGGGPQETQYF.

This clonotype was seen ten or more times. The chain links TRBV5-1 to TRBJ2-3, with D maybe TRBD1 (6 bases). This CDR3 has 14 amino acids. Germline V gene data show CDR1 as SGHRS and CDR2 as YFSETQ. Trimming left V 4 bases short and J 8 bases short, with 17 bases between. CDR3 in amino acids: CASSRDTQPSTQYF. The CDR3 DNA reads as TGCGCCAGCAGCCGGGACACTCAGCCGTCTACGCAGTATTTT. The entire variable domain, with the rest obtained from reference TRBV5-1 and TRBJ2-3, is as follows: KAGVTQTPRYLIKTRGQQVTLSCSPISGHRSVSWYQQTPGQGLQFLFEYFSETQRNKGNFPGRFSGRQFSNSRSEMNVSTLELGDSALYLCASSRDTQPSTQYFGPGTRLTVL.

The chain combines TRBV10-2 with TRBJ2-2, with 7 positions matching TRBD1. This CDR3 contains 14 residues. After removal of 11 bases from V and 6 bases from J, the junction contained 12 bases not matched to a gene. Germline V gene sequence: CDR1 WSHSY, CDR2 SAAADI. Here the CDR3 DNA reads TGCGCCGGCCAGGCCGACAGGGTAGCCGGGGAGCTGTTTTTT. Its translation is CAGQADRVAGELFF.

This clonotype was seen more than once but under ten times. The CDR3 coding sequence is TGTGCCAGCAGTTACTCGGGACTACGTCAGATCGGTGAGCAGTTCTTC. It is translated as CASSYSGLRQIGEQFF. This sequence joins TRBV6-5 and TRBJ2-1; 7 bases match TRBD2. Germline CDR1 reads MNHEY; CDR2 reads SVGAGI. This CDR3 has 16 amino acids. The trim removed 0 bases at V and 9 bases at J, leaving 11 bases unmatched.

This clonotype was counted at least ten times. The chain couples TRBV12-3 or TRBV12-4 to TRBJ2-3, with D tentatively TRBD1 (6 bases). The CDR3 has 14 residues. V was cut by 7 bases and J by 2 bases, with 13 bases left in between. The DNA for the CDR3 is TGTGCCAGCACGGATGGGGGCATCACAGATACGCAGTATTTT. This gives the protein CASTDGGITDTQYF.

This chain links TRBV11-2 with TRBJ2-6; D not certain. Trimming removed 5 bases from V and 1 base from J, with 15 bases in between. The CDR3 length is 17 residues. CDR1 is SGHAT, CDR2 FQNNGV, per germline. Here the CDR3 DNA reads TGTGCCAGCAGCCACGTTAAAGGGTCTTCTGGGGCCAACGTCCTGACTTTC. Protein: CASSHVKGSSGANVLTF. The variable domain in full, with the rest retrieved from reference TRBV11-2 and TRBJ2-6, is EAGVAQSPRYKIIEKRQSVAFWCNPISGHATLYWYQQILGQGPKLLIQFQNNGVVDDSQLPKDRFSAERLKGVDSTLKIQPAKLEDSAVYLCASSHVKGSSGANVLTFGAGSRLTVL.

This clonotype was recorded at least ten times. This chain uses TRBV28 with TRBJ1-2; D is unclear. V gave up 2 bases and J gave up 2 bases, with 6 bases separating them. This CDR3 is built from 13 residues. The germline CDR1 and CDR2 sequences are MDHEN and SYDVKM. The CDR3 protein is CASSLSVNYGYTF. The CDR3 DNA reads TGTGCCAGCAGTTTAAGCGTGAACTATGGCTACACCTTC.

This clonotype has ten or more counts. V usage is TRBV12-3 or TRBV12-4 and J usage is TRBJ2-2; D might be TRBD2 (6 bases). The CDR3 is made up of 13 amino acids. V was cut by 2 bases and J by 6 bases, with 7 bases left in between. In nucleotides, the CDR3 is TGTGCCAGCAGTTTATGGGGGGCCGGGGAGCTGTTTTTT. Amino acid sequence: CASSLWGAGELFF.

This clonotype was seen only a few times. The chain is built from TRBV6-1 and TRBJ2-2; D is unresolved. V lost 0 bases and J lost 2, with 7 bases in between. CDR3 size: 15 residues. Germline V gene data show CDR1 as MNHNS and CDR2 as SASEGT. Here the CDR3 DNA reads TGTGCCAGCAGTGAAGCGAGCACCAACACCGGGGAGCTGTTTTTT. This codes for CASSEASTNTGELFF.

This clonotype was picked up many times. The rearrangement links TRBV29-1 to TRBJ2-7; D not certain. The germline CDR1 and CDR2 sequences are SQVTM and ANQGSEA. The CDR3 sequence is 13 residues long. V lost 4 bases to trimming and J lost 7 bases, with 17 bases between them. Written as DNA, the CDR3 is TGCAGCGTTGTTGTTGTAGGGCCTGGAGAGCAGTACTTC. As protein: CSVVVVGPGEQYF.

CDR3 protein: CASRTGLVVDTQYF. CDR3 coding DNA: TGTGCCAGCAGAACGGGACTAGTGGTAGATACGCAGTATTTT. The chain joins TRBV7-2 to TRBJ2-3; 8 bases are shared with TRBD2. CDR3 length: 14 residues. J was trimmed by 5 bases and V by 6 bases; bases with no gene match: 7. CDR1 and CDR2 (germline): SGHTA, FQGNSA.

Here the CDR3 DNA reads TGTGCCAGCAGCAAAAAGGGACAGGGAGACTACGAGCAGTACTTC. It is translated as CASSKKGQGDYEQYF. V is TRBV7-2 and J is TRBJ2-7, with 9 bases matching TRBD1. This CDR3 has 15 amino acids. CDR1 and CDR2 from the germline V gene are SGHTA and FQGNSA. Trimming cost V 5 bases and J 3 bases; bases outside gene matches: 8.

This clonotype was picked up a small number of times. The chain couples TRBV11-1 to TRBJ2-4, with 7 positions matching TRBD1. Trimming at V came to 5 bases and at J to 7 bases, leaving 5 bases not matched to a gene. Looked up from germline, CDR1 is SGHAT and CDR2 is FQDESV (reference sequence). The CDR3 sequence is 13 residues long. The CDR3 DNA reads TGTGCCAGCAGCCGTAGGGGGCCCAACATTCAGTACTTC. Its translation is CASSRRGPNIQYF.

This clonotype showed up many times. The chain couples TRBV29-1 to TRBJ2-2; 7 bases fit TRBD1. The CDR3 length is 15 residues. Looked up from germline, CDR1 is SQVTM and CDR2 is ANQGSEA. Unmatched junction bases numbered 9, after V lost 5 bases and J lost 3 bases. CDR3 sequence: CSVWAGGVDTGELFF. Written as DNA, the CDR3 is TGCAGCGTTTGGGCAGGGGGTGTGGACACCGGGGAGCTGTTTTTT.

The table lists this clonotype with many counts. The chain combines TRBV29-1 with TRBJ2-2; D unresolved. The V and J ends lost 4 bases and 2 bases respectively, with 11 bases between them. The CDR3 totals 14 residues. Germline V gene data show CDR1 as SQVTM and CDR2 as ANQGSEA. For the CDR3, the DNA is TGCAGCGTTGGTCGCAGCCAAAACACCGGGGAGCTGTTTTTT. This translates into CSVGRSQNTGELFF.

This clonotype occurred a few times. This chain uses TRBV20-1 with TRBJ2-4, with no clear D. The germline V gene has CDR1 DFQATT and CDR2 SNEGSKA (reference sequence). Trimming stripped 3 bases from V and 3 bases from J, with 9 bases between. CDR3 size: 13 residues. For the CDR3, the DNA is TGCAGTGCTAGCGCGACGAACAAAAACATTCAGTACTTC. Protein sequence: CSASATNKNIQYF.